This T cell receptor beta chain stems from a study of T-cell reconstitution after alpha-beta-depleted transplantation in children. Study findings and constraints: Approximately two months post-transplant, alpha-beta T cells reportedly originated from several hundred expanded graft clones.

At least ten counts were recorded for this clonotype. The antigen is undetermined. The germline CDR1 and CDR2 sequences are SGHDN and FVKESK. V shed 3 bases, J shed 8 bases, and the junction held 11 bases outside the gene matches. The CDR3 is made up of 15 amino acids. A library of TCRbeta sequences, prepared with unique molecular identifiers, was generated. TCRdb processed the PCR reads anew with MiXCR; each CDR3 protein has one entry. The data hold around 300,000 distinct CDR3 sequences, with about 9.4% observed a single time. This TCR came from a boy younger than two with acute myeloid leukemia, due to receive a stem cell transplant. The chain joins TRBV14 to TRBJ1-2, with TRBD1 identical over 8 bases. The material sequenced was PBMCs, taken before TCRalphabeta/CD19-depleted stem cell transplant. The CDR3 DNA follows: TGTGCCAGCAGCCAGAGGACAGGGCCCGCGCGGGGCTACACCTTC. Translation gives CASSQRTGPARGYTF.